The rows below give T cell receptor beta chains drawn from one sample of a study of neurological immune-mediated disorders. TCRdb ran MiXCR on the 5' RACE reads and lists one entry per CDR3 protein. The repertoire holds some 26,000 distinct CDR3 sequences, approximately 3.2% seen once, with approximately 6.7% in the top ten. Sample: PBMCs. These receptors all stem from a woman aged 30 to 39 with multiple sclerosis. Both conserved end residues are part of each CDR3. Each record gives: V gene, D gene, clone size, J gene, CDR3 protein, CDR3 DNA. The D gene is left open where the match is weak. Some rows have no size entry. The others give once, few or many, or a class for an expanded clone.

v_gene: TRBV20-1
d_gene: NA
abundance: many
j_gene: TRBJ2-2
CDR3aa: CSARDWKRKNTGELFF
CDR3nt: TGCAGTGCTAGAGATTGGAAGCGGAAGAACACCGGGGAGCTGTTTTTT

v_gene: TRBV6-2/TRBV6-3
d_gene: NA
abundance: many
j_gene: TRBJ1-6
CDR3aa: CASKRDGNSPLNF
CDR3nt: TGTGCCAGCAAGCGGGACGGGAATTCACCCCTCAACTTT

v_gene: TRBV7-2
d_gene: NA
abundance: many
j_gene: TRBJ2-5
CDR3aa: CASSFWGETQYF
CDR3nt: TGTGCCAGCAGCTTTTGGGGCGAGACCCAGTACTTC

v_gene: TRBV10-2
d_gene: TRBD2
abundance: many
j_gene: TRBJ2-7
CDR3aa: CASRPSPGTSGSYEQYF
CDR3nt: TGCGCCAGCAGGCCCTCACCCGGGACTAGCGGGAGCTACGAGCAGTACTTC

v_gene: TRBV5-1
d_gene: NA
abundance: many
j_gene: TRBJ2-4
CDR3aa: CATGSKEAKKIQYF
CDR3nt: TGCGCCACCGGCTCAAAAGAGGCCAAAAAAATTCAGTACTTC

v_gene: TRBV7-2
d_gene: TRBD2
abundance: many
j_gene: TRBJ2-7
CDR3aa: CASSLWGSGSYEQYF
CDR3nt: TGTGCCAGCAGCTTATGGGGCAGCGGGAGCTACGAGCAGTACTTC

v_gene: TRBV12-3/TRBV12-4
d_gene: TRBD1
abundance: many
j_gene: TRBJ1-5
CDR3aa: CASSRTGVSEPQNF
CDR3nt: TGTGCCAGCAGTCGTACAGGGGTTAGTGAGCCCCAGAATTTT

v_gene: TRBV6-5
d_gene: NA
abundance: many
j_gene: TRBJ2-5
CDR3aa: CASTQPGDQTQYF
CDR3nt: TGTGCCAGCACCCAACCAGGGGACCAGACCCAGTACTTC

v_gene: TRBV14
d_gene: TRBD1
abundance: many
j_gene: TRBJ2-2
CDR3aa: CASSQDPTGEAGELFF
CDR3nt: TGTGCCAGCAGCCAAGATCCGACAGGGGAGGCCGGGGAGCTGTTTTTT

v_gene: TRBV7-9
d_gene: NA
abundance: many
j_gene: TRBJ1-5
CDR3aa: CASSSRSDQPQHF
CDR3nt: TGTGCCAGCAGCTCCCGATCCGATCAGCCCCAGCATTTT

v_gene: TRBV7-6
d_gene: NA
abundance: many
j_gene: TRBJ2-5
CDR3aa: CASSLAAEQETQYF
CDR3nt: TGTGCCAGCAGCTTAGCAGCCGAGCAAGAGACCCAGTACTTC

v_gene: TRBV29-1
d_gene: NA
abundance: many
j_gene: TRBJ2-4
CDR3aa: CSVRESRNIQYF
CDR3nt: TGCAGCGTGAGGGAGTCCAGAAACATTCAGTACTTC

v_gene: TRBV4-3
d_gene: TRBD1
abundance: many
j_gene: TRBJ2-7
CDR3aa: CASSQKPGGGQYEQYF
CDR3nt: TGCGCCAGCAGCCAAAAACCAGGGGGCGGTCAGTACGAGCAGTACTTC

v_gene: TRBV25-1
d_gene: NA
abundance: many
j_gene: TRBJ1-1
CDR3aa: CASSESDWVNTEAFF
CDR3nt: TGTGCCAGCAGTGAATCTGATTGGGTGAACACTGAAGCTTTCTTT

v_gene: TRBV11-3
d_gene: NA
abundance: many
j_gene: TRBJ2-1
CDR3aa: CASSVGGGPNEQFF
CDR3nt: TGTGCCAGCAGCGTAGGGGGGGGACCCAATGAGCAGTTCTTC

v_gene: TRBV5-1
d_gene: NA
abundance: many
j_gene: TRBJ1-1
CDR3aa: CASSLRQGYGTEAFF
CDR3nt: TGCGCCAGCAGCTTGCGCCAGGGGTATGGCACTGAAGCTTTCTTT

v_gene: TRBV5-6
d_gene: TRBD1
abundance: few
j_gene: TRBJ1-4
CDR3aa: CASSPRDRKNEKLFF
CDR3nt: TGTGCCAGCAGCCCCCGGGACAGGAAAAATGAAAAACTGTTTTTT

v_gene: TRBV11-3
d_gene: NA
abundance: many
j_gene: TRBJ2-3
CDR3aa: CASTDGRRGPTQYF
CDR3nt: TGTGCCAGCACCGACGGAAGGCGCGGACCGACGCAGTATTTT

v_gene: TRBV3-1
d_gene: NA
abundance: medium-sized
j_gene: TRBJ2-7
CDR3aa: CASSHPRFHEQYF
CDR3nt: TGTGCCAGCAGCCACCCCAGGTTCCACGAGCAGTACTTC

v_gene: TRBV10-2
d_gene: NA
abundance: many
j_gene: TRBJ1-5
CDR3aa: CASSVENQPQHF
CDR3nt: TGCGCCAGCAGTGTGGAAAATCAGCCCCAGCATTTT

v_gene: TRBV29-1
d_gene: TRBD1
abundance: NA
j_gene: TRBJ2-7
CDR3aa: CSVLGDTGEEQYF
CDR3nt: TGCAGCGTTTTAGGGGATACAGGGGAAGAGCAGTACTTC

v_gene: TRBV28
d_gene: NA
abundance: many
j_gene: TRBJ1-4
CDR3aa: CASSFRMGFNEKLFF
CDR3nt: TGTGCCAGCAGTTTCAGGATGGGGTTCAATGAAAAACTGTTTTTT

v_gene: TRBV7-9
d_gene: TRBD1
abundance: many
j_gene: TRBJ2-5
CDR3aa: CASSARDSGTQYF
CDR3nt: TGTGCCAGCAGCGCCAGGGACAGTGGGACCCAGTACTTC

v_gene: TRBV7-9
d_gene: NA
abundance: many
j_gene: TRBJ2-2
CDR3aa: CASSPFGGNTGELFF
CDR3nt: TGTGCCAGCAGCCCCTTTGGAGGGAACACCGGGGAGCTGTTTTTT

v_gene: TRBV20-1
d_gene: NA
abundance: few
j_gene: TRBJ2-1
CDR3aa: CSASRGGDEQFF
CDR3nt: TGCAGTGCTAGTAGAGGAGGGGATGAGCAGTTCTTC

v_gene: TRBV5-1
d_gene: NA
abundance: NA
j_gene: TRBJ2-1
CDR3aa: CASSLDITSSSYNEQFF
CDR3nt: TGCGCCAGCAGCCTTGACATTACTAGCAGTTCCTACAATGAGCAGTTCTTC

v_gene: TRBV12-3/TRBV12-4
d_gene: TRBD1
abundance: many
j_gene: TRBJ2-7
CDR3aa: CASRRQGGAYEQYF
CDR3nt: TGTGCCAGCAGACGACAGGGTGGGGCTTACGAGCAGTACTTC

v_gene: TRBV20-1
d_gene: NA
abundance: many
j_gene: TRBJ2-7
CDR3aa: CSARVPGGSSYEQYF
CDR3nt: TGCAGTGCTAGAGTTCCGGGTGGGAGCTCCTACGAGCAGTACTTC

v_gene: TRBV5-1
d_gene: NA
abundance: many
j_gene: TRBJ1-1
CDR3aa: CASSLAGGAEAFF
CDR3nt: TGCGCCAGCAGCTTGGCAGGCGGGGCTGAAGCTTTCTTT

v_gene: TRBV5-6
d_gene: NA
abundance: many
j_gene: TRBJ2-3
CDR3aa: CASSLAMEDTQYF
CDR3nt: TGTGCCAGCAGCTTGGCCATGGAAGATACGCAGTATTTT

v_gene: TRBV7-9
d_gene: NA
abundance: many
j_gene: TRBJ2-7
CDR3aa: CASSLAEGSKQYF
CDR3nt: TGTGCCAGCAGCTTAGCCGAGGGTTCGAAGCAGTACTTC

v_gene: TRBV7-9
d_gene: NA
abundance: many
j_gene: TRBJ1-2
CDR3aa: CASRLEGSGYGYTF
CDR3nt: TGTGCCAGCAGACTTGAGGGTTCGGGCTATGGCTACACCTTC

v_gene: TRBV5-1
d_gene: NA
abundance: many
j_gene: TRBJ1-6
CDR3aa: CASSQELSYNSPLHF
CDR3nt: TGCGCCAGCAGCCAGGAACTCTCCTATAATTCACCCCTCCACTTT

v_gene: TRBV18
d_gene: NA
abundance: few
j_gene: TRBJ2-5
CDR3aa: CASSQMEQETQYF
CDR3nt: TGTGCCAGCTCACAGATGGAGCAAGAGACCCAGTACTTC

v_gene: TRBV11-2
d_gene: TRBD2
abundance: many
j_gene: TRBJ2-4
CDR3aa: CASSFGRGGGTVAKNIQYF
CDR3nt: TGTGCCAGCAGCTTTGGCCGTGGCGGGGGTACTGTAGCCAAAAACATTCAGTACTTC

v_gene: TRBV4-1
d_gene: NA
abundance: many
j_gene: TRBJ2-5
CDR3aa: CASSHFQETQYF
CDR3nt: TGCGCCAGCAGCCATTTTCAAGAGACCCAGTACTTC

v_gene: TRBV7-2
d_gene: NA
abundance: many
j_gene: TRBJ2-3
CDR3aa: CASTFWGRGAGTDTQYF
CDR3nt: TGTGCCAGCACCTTCTGGGGTCGGGGGGCGGGCACAGATACGCAGTATTTT

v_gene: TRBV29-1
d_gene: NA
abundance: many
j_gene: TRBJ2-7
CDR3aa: CSAASAYEQYF
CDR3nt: TGCAGCGCCGCGAGCGCCTACGAGCAGTACTTC

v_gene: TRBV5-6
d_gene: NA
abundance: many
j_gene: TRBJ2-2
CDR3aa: CASSLLQRNTGELFF
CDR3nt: TGTGCCAGCAGCTTACTACAAAGGAACACCGGGGAGCTGTTTTTT

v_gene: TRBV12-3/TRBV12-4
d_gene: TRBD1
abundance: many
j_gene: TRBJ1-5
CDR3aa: CASRKGQGIQPQNF
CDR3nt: TGTGCCAGCAGGAAGGGACAGGGGATTCAGCCCCAGAATTTT

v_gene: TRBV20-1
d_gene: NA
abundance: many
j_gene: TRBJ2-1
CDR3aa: CSRRKQGGDEQFF
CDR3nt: TGCAGTCGCCGTAAGCAGGGGGGGGATGAGCAGTTCTTC

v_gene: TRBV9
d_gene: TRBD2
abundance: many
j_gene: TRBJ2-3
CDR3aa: CASSVVPSGATDTQYF
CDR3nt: TGTGCCAGCAGCGTAGTTCCCAGCGGGGCCACAGATACGCAGTATTTT

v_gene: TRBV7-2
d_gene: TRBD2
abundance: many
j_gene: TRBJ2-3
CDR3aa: CASSLFAAGGDTQYF
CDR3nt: TGTGCCAGCAGCCTCTTCGCGGCGGGAGGTGATACGCAGTATTTT

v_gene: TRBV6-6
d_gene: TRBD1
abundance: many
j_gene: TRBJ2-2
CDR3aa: CASSGDRGSNTGELFF
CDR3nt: TGTGCCAGCAGCGGCGACAGGGGCTCGAACACCGGGGAGCTGTTTTTT

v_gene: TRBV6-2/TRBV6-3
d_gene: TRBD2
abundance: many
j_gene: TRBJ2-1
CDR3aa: CASSVGTSGSSYNEQFF
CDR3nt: TGTGCCAGCAGTGTTGGGACTAGCGGCAGTTCCTACAATGAGCAGTTCTTC

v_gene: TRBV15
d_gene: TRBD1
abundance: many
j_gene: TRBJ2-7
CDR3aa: CATSVGTGGTYEQYF
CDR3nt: TGTGCCACCAGTGTCGGGACAGGGGGAACCTACGAGCAGTACTTC

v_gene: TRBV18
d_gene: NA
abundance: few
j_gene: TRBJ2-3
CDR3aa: CASSQGVTDTQYF
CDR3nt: TGTGCCAGCTCACAAGGGGTTACAGATACGCAGTATTTT

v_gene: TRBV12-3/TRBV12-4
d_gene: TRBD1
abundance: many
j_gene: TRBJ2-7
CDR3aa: CASRRGQGPEQYF
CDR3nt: TGTGCCAGCAGACGGGGACAGGGGCCCGAGCAGTACTTC

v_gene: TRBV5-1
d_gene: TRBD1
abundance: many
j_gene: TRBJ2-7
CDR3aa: CASSWGQGTEQYF
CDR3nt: TGCGCCAGCAGCTGGGGACAGGGGACTGAGCAGTACTTC

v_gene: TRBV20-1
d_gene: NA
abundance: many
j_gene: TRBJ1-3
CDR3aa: CSAQWGGNSGNTIYF
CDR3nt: TGCAGTGCCCAGTGGGGGGGTAACTCTGGAAACACCATATATTTT

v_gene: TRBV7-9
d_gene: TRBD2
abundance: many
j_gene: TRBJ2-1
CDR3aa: CASSFGLAEPILYEQFF
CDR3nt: TGTGCCAGCAGCTTCGGGCTAGCGGAACCAATTTTGTATGAGCAGTTCTTC

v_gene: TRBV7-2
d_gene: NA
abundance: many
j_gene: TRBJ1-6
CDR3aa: CASSRRGLGSLNF
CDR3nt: TGTGCCAGCAGCCGCCGGGGCCTCGGCTCCCTCAACTTT

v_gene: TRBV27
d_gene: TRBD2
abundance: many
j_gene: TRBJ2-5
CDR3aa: CASSPTRRREGWETQYF
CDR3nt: TGTGCCAGCAGTCCGACCCGGCGGCGGGAGGGTTGGGAGACCCAGTACTTC

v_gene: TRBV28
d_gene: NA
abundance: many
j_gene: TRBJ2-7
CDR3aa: CASSPELAGFYEQYF
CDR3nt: TGTGCCAGCAGTCCAGAACTAGCAGGGTTCTACGAGCAGTACTTC

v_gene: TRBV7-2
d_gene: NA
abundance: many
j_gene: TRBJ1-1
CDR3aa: CASSLNSATEAFF
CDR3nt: TGTGCCAGCAGCTTAAACAGTGCTACTGAAGCTTTCTTT

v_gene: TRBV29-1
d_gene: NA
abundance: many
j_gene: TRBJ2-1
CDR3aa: CSASEIEQFF
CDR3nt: TGCAGCGCCTCAGAAATTGAGCAGTTCTTC

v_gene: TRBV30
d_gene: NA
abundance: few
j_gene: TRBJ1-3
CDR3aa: CAWRGGGNTIYF
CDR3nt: TGTGCCTGGAGGGGCGGAGGGAACACCATATATTTT

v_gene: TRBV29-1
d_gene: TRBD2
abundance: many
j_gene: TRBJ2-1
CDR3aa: CSVGLNPGLAGGGEQFF
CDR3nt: TGCAGCGTTGGCTTGAATCCGGGACTAGCGGGAGGGGGTGAGCAGTTCTTC